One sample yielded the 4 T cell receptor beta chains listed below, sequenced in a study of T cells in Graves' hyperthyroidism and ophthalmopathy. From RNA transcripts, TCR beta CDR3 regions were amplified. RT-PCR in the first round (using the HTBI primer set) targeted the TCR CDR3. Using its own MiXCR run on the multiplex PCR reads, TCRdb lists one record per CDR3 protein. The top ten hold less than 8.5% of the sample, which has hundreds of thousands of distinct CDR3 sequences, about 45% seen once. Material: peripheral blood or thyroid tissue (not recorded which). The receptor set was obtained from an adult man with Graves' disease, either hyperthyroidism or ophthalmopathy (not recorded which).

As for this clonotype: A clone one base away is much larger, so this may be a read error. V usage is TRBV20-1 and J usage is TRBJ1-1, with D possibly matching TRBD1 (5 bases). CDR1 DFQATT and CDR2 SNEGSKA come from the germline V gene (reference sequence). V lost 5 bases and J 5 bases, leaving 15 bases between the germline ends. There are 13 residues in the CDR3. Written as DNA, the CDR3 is TGCAGTGCTGGTGGGGTTAGGGGAACTGAAGCTTTCTTT. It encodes CSAGGVRGTEAFF.

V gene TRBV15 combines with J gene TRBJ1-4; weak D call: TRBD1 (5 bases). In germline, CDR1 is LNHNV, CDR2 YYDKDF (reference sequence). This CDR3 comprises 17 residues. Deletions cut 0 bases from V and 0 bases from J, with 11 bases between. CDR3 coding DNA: TGTGCCACCAGCAGAGATCGGCAGGGTGCAACTAATGAAAAACTGTTTTTT. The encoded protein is CATSRDRQGATNEKLFF.

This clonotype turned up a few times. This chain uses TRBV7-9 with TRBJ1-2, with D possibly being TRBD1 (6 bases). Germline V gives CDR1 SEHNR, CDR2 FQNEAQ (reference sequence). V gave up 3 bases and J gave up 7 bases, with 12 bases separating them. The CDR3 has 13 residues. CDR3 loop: CASSLDSVGGYTF. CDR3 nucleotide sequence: TGTGCCAGCAGCTTGGACAGTGTTGGTGGCTACACCTTC.

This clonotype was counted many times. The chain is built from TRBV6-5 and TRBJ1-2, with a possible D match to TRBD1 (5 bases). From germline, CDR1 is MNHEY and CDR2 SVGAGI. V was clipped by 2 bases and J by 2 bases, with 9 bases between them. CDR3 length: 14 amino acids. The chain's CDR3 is CASSYQGLNYGYTF. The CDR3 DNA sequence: TGTGCCAGCAGTTACCAGGGACTCAACTATGGCTACACCTTC.